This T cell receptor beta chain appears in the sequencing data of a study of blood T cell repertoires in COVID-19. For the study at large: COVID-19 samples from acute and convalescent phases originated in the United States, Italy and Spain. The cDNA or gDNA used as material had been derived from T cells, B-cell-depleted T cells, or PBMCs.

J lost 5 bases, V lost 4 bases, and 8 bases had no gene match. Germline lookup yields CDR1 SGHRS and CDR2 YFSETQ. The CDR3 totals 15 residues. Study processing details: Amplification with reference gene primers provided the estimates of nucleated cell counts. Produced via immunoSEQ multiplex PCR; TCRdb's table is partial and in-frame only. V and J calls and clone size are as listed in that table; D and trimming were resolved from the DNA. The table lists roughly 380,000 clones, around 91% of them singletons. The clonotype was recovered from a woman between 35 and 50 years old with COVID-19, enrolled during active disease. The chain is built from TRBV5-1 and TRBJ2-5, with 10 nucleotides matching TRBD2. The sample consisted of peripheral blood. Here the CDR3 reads CASSISGGGLETQYF. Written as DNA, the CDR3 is TGCGCCAGCAGCATCAGCGGGGGGGGCCTGGAGACCCAGTACTTC.